This T cell receptor beta chain is drawn from a study of regulatory T cells in long-lasting Graves disease. About the study: The study counted Graves' disease as persistent given over 5 years of antithyroid drugs and positive TSH receptor antibodies.

Time point: persistent/refractory GD, antithyroid drugs over 5 years with positive TRAb. PBMC RNA was the source of the TCR library. A remark on this clonotype: Its specificity is not known.

The study, taken as a whole, reports: Sharing of public clonotypes was greater in persistent patients (about 2,700) than in new patients (around 1,000).

Germline V gives CDR1 SEHNR, CDR2 FQNEAQ (reference sequence). The CDR3 runs 14 residues. V lost 0 bases to trimming and J lost 5 bases, with 10 bases between them. According to the study, TCR beta libraries were built with iRepertoire HTBI primers and CDR3-region Arm-PCR. Each CDR3 protein gets one entry after TCRdb re-called the multiplex PCR reads with MiXCR. Of about 660,000 distinct CDR3 sequences in the sample, 25% to 35% were seen once. The sample in question was peripheral blood mononuclear cells (PBMCs), obtained when the disease was refractory, from a patient treated with antithyroid drugs. This receptor was obtained from a female donor with Graves disease. The rearrangement joins TRBV7-9 to TRBJ1-2; perhaps TRBD1 as D (6 bases). The CDR3 loop reads CASSLALGQYGYTF. Written as DNA, the CDR3 is TGTGCCAGCAGCTTAGCCCTCGGACAGTATGGCTACACCTTC.